This T cell receptor beta chain emerged from a study of blood T cell repertoires in COVID-19. The CDR3 sequence is 13 residues long. Germline V CDR1 and CDR2: SQVTM, ANQGSEA. Trimming pared 7 bases from V and 7 bases from J, leaving 16 bases between. Original data processing: From reference gene primer amplification, estimates of nucleated cell counts were derived. TCRdb's copy holds only in-frame clones and misses some; the assay was immunoSEQ multiplex PCR. V, J and clone size are those of that table, while D and trimming were read from the DNA. Found here are roughly 260,000 clones, roughly 85% of them singletons; the top ten hold around 2.9%.

Sample: peripheral blood. The origin of this receptor is a woman between 18 and 30 years old with acute or convalescent COVID-19. The V gene is TRBV29-1, the J gene TRBJ1-4, with D possibly matching TRBD1 (5 bases). The CDR3 coding sequence is TGCAGCGCCTTAGGGGCACTGGGTGAAAAACTGTTTTTT. Residues: CSALGALGEKLFF.